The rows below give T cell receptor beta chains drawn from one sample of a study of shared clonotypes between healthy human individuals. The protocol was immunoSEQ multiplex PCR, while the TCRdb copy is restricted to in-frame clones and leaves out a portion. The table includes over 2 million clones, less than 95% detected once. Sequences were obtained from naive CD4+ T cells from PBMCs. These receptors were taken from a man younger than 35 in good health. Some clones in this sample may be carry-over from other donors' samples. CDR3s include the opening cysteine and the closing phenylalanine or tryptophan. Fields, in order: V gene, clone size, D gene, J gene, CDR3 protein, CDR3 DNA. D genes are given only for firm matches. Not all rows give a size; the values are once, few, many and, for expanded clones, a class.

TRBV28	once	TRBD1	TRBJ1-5	CASSDRGWDQPQHF	TGTGCCAGCAGTGACAGGGGCTGGGATCAGCCCCAGCATTTT
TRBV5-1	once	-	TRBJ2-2	CASGQGGTGELFF	TGCGCCAGCGGCCAGGGGGGCACCGGGGAGCTGTTTTTT
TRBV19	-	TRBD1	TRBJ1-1	CASSTRTGTYTEAFF	TGTGCCAGTAGTACAAGGACAGGAACGTACACTGAAGCTTTCTTT
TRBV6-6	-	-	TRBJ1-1	CASSYSRGDTEAFF	TGTGCCAGCAGTTACTCGAGAGGGGACACTGAAGCTTTCTTT
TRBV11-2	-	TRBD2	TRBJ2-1	CASRSTSGLYSEQFF	TGTGCCAGCAGGTCTACTAGCGGTCTATACAGTGAGCAGTTCTTC
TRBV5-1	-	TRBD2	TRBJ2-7	CASAPGGRVEQYF	TGCGCCAGCGCCCCGGGGGGGCGTGTCGAGCAGTACTTC
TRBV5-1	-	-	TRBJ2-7	CASRPLLDSSYEQYF	TGCGCCAGCAGACCCCTTCTGGACAGCTCCTACGAGCAGTACTTC
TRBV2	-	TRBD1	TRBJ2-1	CASSDDRANEQFF	TGTGCCAGCAGTGATGACAGGGCCAATGAGCAGTTCTTC
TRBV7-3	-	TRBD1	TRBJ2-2	CASSLSGTEDTGELFF	TGTGCCAGCAGCTTAAGTGGGACAGAGGACACCGGGGAGCTGTTTTTT
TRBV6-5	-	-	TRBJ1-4	CASSYSAGSNEKLFF	TGTGCCAGCAGTTACTCGGCAGGGAGTAATGAAAAACTGTTTTTT
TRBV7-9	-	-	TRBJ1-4	CASSLSGQNNEKLFF	TGTGCCAGCAGCTTATCCGGACAGAATAATGAAAAACTGTTTTTT
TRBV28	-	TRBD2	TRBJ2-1	CASSRRGSSYNEQFF	TGTGCCAGCAGTCGACGCGGGAGCTCCTACAATGAGCAGTTCTTC
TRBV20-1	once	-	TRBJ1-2	CSASVSGGYTF	TGCAGTGCTAGCGTTTCTGGTGGCTACACCTTC
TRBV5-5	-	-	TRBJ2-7	CASSPLRRGWAGHEQYF	TGTGCCAGCAGCCCGTTACGCAGGGGCTGGGCAGGCCACGAGCAGTACTTC
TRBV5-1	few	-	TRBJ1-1	CASSSSTNTEAFF	TGCGCCAGCAGCAGTTCGACGAACACTGAAGCTTTCTTT
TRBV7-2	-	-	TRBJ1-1	CASSLGSGPMNTEAFF	TGTGCCAGCAGCTTAGGGTCAGGGCCCATGAACACTGAAGCTTTCTTT
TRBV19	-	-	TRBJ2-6	CASRPGANVLTF	TGTGCCAGCCGGCCTGGGGCCAACGTCCTGACTTTC
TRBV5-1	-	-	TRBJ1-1	CASSPSLPRAEAFF	TGCGCCAGCAGCCCTTCCCTCCCGAGAGCTGAAGCTTTCTTT
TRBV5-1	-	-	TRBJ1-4	CASSASGFWAVEGNRKLFF	TGCGCCAGCAGCGCATCGGGTTTTTGGGCAGTTGAGGGAAATCGAAAACTGTTTTTT
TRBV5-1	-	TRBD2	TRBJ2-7	CASSWEGLADYEQYF	TGCGCCAGCAGCTGGGAGGGACTAGCGGATTACGAGCAGTACTTC
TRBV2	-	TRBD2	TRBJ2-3	CASRGTSGTDTQYF	TGTGCCAGCAGGGGGACTAGCGGCACAGATACGCAGTATTTT
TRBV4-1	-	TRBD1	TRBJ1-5	CASSQDPPTGRGSNQPQHF	TGCGCCAGCAGCCAGGACCCTCCGACAGGGCGCGGGAGCAATCAGCCCCAGCATTTT
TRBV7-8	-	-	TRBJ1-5	CASSLVEQGQAQHF	TGTGCCAGCAGCTTAGTGGAGCAGGGTCAAGCCCAGCATTTT
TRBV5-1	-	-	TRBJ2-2	CASRIGVGTGELFF	TGCGCCAGCAGAATTGGAGTTGGCACCGGGGAGCTGTTTTTT
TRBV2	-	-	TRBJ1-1	CASSRQAPGTEAFF	TGTGCCAGCAGCAGACAGGCCCCGGGGACTGAAGCTTTCTTT
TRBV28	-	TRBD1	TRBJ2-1	CASVPLSRTGYNEQFF	TGTGCCAGCGTCCCCTTGTCCCGGACAGGCTACAATGAGCAGTTCTTC
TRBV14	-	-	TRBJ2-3	CASSQDAGYTDTQYF	TGTGCCAGCAGCCAAGATGCGGGTTACACAGATACGCAGTATTTT
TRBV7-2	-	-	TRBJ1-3	CASSARAGNTIYF	TGTGCCAGCAGCGCCCGGGCTGGAAACACCATATATTTT
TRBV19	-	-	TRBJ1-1	CASSISGARAEAFF	TGTGCCAGTAGTATATCTGGGGCCAGGGCTGAAGCTTTCTTT
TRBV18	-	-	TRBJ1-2	CASSPDSDYGYTF	TGTGCCAGCTCACCGGACAGCGACTATGGCTACACCTTC
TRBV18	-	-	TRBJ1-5	CASSPGGYSNQPQHF	TGTGCCAGCTCACCAGGGGGCTATAGCAATCAGCCCCAGCATTTT
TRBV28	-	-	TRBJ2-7	CASTIPGSYEQYF	TGTGCCAGCACTATTCCCGGGTCCTACGAGCAGTACTTC